These T cell receptor beta chains were read from a single sample in a study of blood T cell repertoires in COVID-19. Libraries were prepared by immunoSEQ multiplex PCR; TCRdb keeps only in-frame clonotypes and omits some of them. This table has roughly 77,000 clones, 60% to 80% appearing once. The sample comprised peripheral blood. The origin of the receptors is a human donor in a cohort sampled during active COVID-19. The CDR3 runs from the conserved cysteine through the conserved F or W. Fields, in order: D gene, clone size, V gene, J gene, CDR3 protein, CDR3 DNA. A D gene is named only where the DNA matches it firmly. A clone size is listed for some rows: how often the clone was seen (once, few, many), or a class if it is expanded.

D: .
size: .
V: TRBV10-3
J: TRBJ1-3
CDR3: CAISARSGDTGNTIYF
DNA: TGTGCCATCAGTGCGCGCTCAGGGGACACTGGAAACACCATATATTTT

D: .
size: .
V: TRBV7-2
J: TRBJ1-3
CDR3: CASSSWRDGNTIYF
DNA: TGTGCCAGCAGCTCTTGGAGGGACGGAAACACCATATATTTT

D: .
size: .
V: TRBV10-3
J: TRBJ2-5
CDR3: CAISASGQRSIETQYF
DNA: TGTGCCATCAGTGCCTCCGGACAGCGAAGTATAGAGACCCAGTACTTC

D: .
size: once
V: TRBV19
J: TRBJ1-4
CDR3: CASTARGDGKLFF
DNA: TGTGCCAGTACTGCCAGGGGTGATGGAAAACTGTTTTTT

D: TRBD1
size: .
V: TRBV19
J: TRBJ1-5
CDR3: CASSAPGTGDYQPQHF
DNA: TGTGCCAGTAGTGCCCCCGGGACAGGGGATTATCAGCCCCAGCATTTT

D: .
size: few
V: TRBV29-1
J: TRBJ1-2
CDR3: CSVRGYTF
DNA: TGCAGCGTTCGTGGCTACACCTTC

D: .
size: .
V: TRBV3-1/TRBV3-2
J: TRBJ2-2
CDR3: CASSTHTAANTGELFF
DNA: TGTGCCAGCAGCACCCACACAGCCGCGAACACCGGGGAGCTGTTTTTT

D: TRBD1
size: .
V: TRBV3-1/TRBV3-2
J: TRBJ2-7
CDR3: CASSLHSMGQVIF
DNA: TGTGCCAGCAGCCTACATTCAATGGGACAGGTAATCTTC

D: .
size: .
V: TRBV10-1
J: TRBJ1-4
CDR3: CASSLVGGYVRANEKLFF
DNA: TGCGCCAGCAGTCTCGTCGGCGGTTACGTTCGGGCTAATGAAAAACTGTTTTTT

D: .
size: .
V: TRBV4-1
J: TRBJ1-2
CDR3: CASSQEGARNGYTF
DNA: TGCGCCAGCAGCCAAGAGGGGGCGCGGAATGGCTACACCTTC

D: .
size: .
V: TRBV18
J: TRBJ2-7
CDR3: CASSQFTGIEQYF
DNA: TGTGCCAGCTCTCAGTTTACAGGGATCGAGCAGTACTTC

D: .
size: .
V: TRBV19
J: TRBJ1-2
CDR3: CASSIEGGYTF
DNA: TGTGCCAGTAGTATCGAGGGCGGCTACACCTTC

D: .
size: .
V: TRBV12-3/TRBV12-4
J: TRBJ2-3
CDR3: CASRRVPDTQYF
DNA: TGTGCCAGCCGGCGGGTCCCAGATACGCAGTATTTT

D: .
size: .
V: TRBV6-5
J: TRBJ1-3
CDR3: CASTGGRSSGNTIYF
DNA: TGTGCCAGCACCGGGGGACGGAGCTCTGGAAACACCATATATTTT

D: .
size: .
V: TRBV2
J: TRBJ1-1
CDR3: CASSELLSGTEAFF
DNA: TGTGCCAGCAGTGAACTGCTCAGCGGGACTGAAGCTTTCTTT

D: TRBD2
size: few
V: TRBV5-1
J: TRBJ2-7
CDR3: CASSLEVGLGEQYF
DNA: TGCGCCAGCAGCTTGGAGGTCGGACTAGGGGAGCAGTACTTC

D: .
size: .
V: TRBV5-4
J: TRBJ2-2
CDR3: CASSLDAVNTGELFF
DNA: TGTGCCAGCAGCTTGGACGCAGTCAACACCGGGGAGCTGTTTTTT

D: .
size: .
V: TRBV27
J: TRBJ2-3
CDR3: CASRALSTDTQYF
DNA: TGTGCCAGCAGAGCCCTTAGCACAGATACGCAGTATTTT

D: .
size: .
V: TRBV5-1
J: TRBJ2-3
CDR3: CASSRGDTQYF
DNA: TGCGCCAGCAGCCGGGGGGATACGCAGTATTTT

D: TRBD1
size: .
V: TRBV5-1
J: TRBJ1-3
CDR3: CASSHSDRATGNTIYF
DNA: TGCGCCAGCAGCCATTCGGACAGGGCTACTGGAAACACCATATATTTT

D: .
size: .
V: TRBV3-1/TRBV3-2
J: TRBJ1-4
CDR3: CASSQYLRQDEKLFF
DNA: TGTGCCAGCAGCCAATACCTGAGACAGGATGAAAAACTGTTTTTT

D: .
size: .
V: TRBV3-1/TRBV3-2
J: TRBJ2-3
CDR3: CASSTGEADTQYF
DNA: TGTGCCAGCAGCACAGGAGAGGCAGATACGCAGTATTTT

D: .
size: .
V: TRBV19
J: TRBJ2-5
CDR3: CASIPGSGETQYF
DNA: TGTGCCAGTATTCCGGGTAGTGGAGAGACCCAGTACTTC

D: .
size: .
V: TRBV5-1
J: TRBJ2-2
CDR3: CASSLQGFNTGELFF
DNA: TGCGCCAGCAGCTTGCAGGGTTTTAACACCGGGGAGCTGTTTTTT

D: TRBD1
size: .
V: TRBV28
J: TRBJ1-1
CDR3: CASSFLLPTGEAFF
DNA: TGTGCCAGCAGTTTCCTACTTCCGACAGGGGAAGCTTTCTTT